Given below is one TCR beta chain in context. The antigen it recognizes is unknown. Base qualities are missing; no much larger clone stands one base away. Using the deep immunoSEQ assay, multiplex PCR amplified TCR CDR3 regions from genomic DNA. Extracted genomic DNA from each cell subset was spread evenly across all wells of several immunoSEQ 96-well plates, with each plate serving as a replicate. Each replicate PCR for sorted subsets received about 210 ng genomic DNA, equal to roughly 30,000 T cell genomes. Purified libraries were quantified with a Qubit 3.0 fluorometer, sized on a Bioanalyzer 2100, and re-quantified with the KAPA Library Quantification kit. Every immunoSEQ 96-well plate was sequenced on a dedicated single-read 150-cycle Illumina NextSeq 550 flow cell. In the authors' own workflow: Because the immunoSEQ output included only junctional sequences and no quality scores, the filtering could not be the same as the filtering used for full-length reads. To assign V/J genes and CDR3, sequences were annotated using PyIR, a Python wrapper for IgBLAST v1.9, with IMGT germline references. Reads were removed for weak V/J assignments (E-value above 1e-6), missing CDR3, stop codons, out-of-frame junctions, or ambiguous translated residues. V3J clonotypes were defined as sequences sharing the same inferred V gene, J gene, and CDR3 amino acid sequence. Percentage overlap between repertoires was computed as shared unique clonotypes divided by the size of the smaller repertoire. RTK rarefaction, the Chao1 estimator, and Recon v2.1 estimates of unobserved clonotypes were used to assess repertoire richness. For all TCRbeta clonotypes obtained by the gDNA method from a handful of donors, generation probabilities were computed with OLGA. Imported from immuneACCESS, the table was reduced by TCRdb to in-frame sequences with V and J called. These copies leave out some clones; in studies compared against another copy, an unresolved V gene accounts for under half, and the cause of the remainder is not known. V and J calls and clone size follow that table, whereas D and trimming were derived from the DNA. The sample has approximately 710,000 clones on record, roughly 87% of them singletons. 34% of the sample goes to the ten largest clones.

Healthy HIV-negative adults with no recently reported acute infections or vaccinations were included as donors. All donors were Caucasian adults living in Nashville, Tennessee, USA. The CD8 memory samples were a combination of magnetically selected CD45RO+ cells and CCR7-negative CD45RA+ effector memory (TemRA) cells. After blood collection by leukapheresis, PBMCs were isolated using Ficoll-Histopaque density gradient centrifugation and then cryopreserved in the vapor phase of liquid nitrogen. Analytical flow cytometry was used to check the purity and quantity of each magnetically sorted T cell population. Genomic DNA was isolated from every sorted fraction and measured by UV absorbance on a Nanodrop 2000c. This record comes from a study of shared clonotypes between healthy human individuals (dated by TCRdb to about 2020). Regarding the research as a whole: A couple of women and three men aged 18 to 49 years were included in the cohort. Libraries were prepared and TCR repertoires were sequenced by different laboratories using diverse techniques, in order to increase sequencing depth and limit assay-specific biases. To estimate repertoire size and how much clonotypes are shared between individuals, the study performed deep sequencing of blood TCR repertoires from five healthy adults. Per donor, leukapheresis produced somewhere between about 0.85 and 10 billion PBMCs. For each donor, three plates each were used for CD4 naive and CD4 memory, two plates were used for CD8 naive, and one plate was used for CD8 memory. What the authors observed across the whole study: Compared with non-shared clonotypes, the clonotypes found in all four sorted-subset donors had higher generation probabilities. Because the study included only a small number of donors, the genetic and exposure-history diversity represented was limited. Sampling was restricted to blood, and TCR repertoires in tissues likely differ from the TCR repertoires found in blood. Naive subsets generally had larger estimated clonotype richness than memory subsets. Roughly 5% of naive CD4, 3.5% of naive CD8, approximately 2.2% of memory CD4, and over 0.35% of memory CD8 clonotypes were shared across four donors. Even with the large sequencing depth, rarefaction of the sorted-subset datasets indicated that sequencing was incomplete. Based on pairwise subsampling, the degree of clonotype sharing among donors was expected to be affected by sequencing depth.

Inclusive of the bounding cysteine and phenylalanine, the CDR3 is 15 residues long. Only the CDR3 region is kept as DNA, spanning 45 bases read in frame from base 1. The trim is 5 bases for V and 3 bases for J, with a gap of 16 bases between the germline ends. CDR1 and CDR2 are drawn from the germline V gene (reference sequence): MNHEY, SMNVEV. The receptor comes from a man between 18 and 29 years old in good health. Some clones in this sample may be carry-over from other donors' samples. The chain links TRBV27 with TRBJ1-1, with the D segment identity uncertain. Sequenced sample: memory CD8+ T cells from PBMCs. The cell subset or site tag for this specimen amounts to: CD45RO+ cells pooled with CCR7-negative TemRA cells. The DNA sequence is as follows: TGTGCCAGCAGTCCCCGATCCCCTTATTACACTGAAGCTTTCTTT. Its protein reads: CASSPRSPYYTEAFF.